The present T cell receptor (beta chain) was sequenced within a study of shared T cell receptors in the human thymus. This CDR3 is built from 15 residues. Germline CDR1 SGHDT, CDR2 YYEEEE. V lost 0 bases and J 2 bases, leaving 9 bases between the germline ends. Some clones are missing from TCRdb's copy, which holds only in-frame ones; the method was immunoSEQ multiplex PCR. Among 550,000 to 800,000 clones, 70% to 90% were seen once, and the ten largest hold about 0.011%. This sample also appeared in a second study, on human thymus T cells. That work adds: Usage of V and J genes appeared biased in thymic and blood repertoires.

The receptor's source is a girl in the first two years of life with a congenital heart defect. Sequenced material: thymocytes. The V call is TRBV5-6, the J call TRBJ2-1, with D possibly matching TRBD2 (6 bases). The CDR3 nucleotides read TGTGCCAGCAGCTTGGGGAGGGGAGCCTACAATGAGCAGTTCTTC. Protein: CASSLGRGAYNEQFF.